This is a list of T cell receptor beta chains from one sample in a study of CD8+CD57+ T cells in acquired aplastic anemia. TCRdb itself ran the reads through MiXCR, one entry per CDR3 protein. Of over 150,000 distinct CDR3 sequences listed, nearly 65% are singletons. The specimen sequenced was sorted CD4+, CD8+, or CD8+CD57+ T cells (not recorded which) from PBMCs. Every receptor here comes from a human donor with aplastic anemia. Both conserved end residues are part of each CDR3. A D gene is named only where the DNA matches it firmly. Only part of the rows carry a size: once, few, many, or a class if the clone is expanded.

TGCAGCGTTGCTGGGACTAGCGGGATTAACACCGGGGAGCTGTTTTTT,CSVAGTSGINTGELFF,TRBJ2-2,TRBV29-1,.,TRBD2
TGTGCCAGTAGTATAGAAGGGGGCCACGAGCAGTACTTC,CASSIEGGHEQYF,TRBJ2-7,TRBV19,many,TRBD1
TGTGCCAGTAGTAAGCCTGGGGGAGGTGGGGAAAAACTGTTTTTT,CASSKPGGGGEKLFF,TRBJ1-4,TRBV19,many,.
TGTGCCAGCAGCGCGGGCACAGCTGGGTCAGCTGAAGTTTTCTTT,CASSAGTAGSAEVFF,TRBJ1-1,TRBV9,.,.
TGTGCCAGCAGCATCGGACAGGGGAAAGCCTACAATGAGCAGTTCTTC,CASSIGQGKAYNEQFF,TRBJ2-1,TRBV7-8,many,TRBD1
TGTGCCACCAGTGAGAGCGGGGGTCCCCTAGACGAGCAGTACTTC,CATSESGGPLDEQYF,TRBJ2-7,TRBV24-1,.,TRBD2
TGTGCCAGCAGTGAAGAGGTGACAGGGAGAAATTCACCCCTCCACTTT,CASSEEVTGRNSPLHF,TRBJ1-6,TRBV6-1,many,TRBD1
TGTGCCAGTAGTATCCCCACGGTCTATGGCTACACCTTC,CASSIPTVYGYTF,TRBJ1-2,TRBV19,.,.
TGCAGCGTTTTCGTCGGCCGTTCCTACGAGCAGTACTTC,CSVFVGRSYEQYF,TRBJ2-7,TRBV29-1,few,.
TGTGCCAGTAGTATCATGGGGGGCCAAGAAGCTTTCTTT,CASSIMGGQEAFF,TRBJ1-1,TRBV19,.,.
TGTGCCAGCAGCCCCCACGGGGGTGAAGCTTTCTTT,CASSPHGGEAFF,TRBJ1-1,TRBV7-9,once,.
TGCGCCAGCAGTGAGAGGCCCGACACCGGGGAGCTGTTTTTT,CASSERPDTGELFF,TRBJ2-2,TRBV10-1,.,.
TGTGCCAGCAGCTTAATTAACAATGAGCAGTTCTTC,CASSLINNEQFF,TRBJ2-1,TRBV7-9,.,.
TGCAGTGCTGTGGGACTAGCGGGCACAGATACGCAGTATTTT,CSAVGLAGTDTQYF,TRBJ2-3,TRBV20-1,.,TRBD2
TGTGCCAGTAGACCGGGGCCCGCTAGCGGGGGTCAAGAGACCCAGTACTTC,CASRPGPASGGQETQYF,TRBJ2-5,TRBV19,.,TRBD2
TGTGCCAGCAGTCCCTACGCTGACAGGGGGGTCGACGAGCAGTACTTT,CASSPYADRGVDEQYF,TRBJ2-7,TRBV24-1,.,TRBD1